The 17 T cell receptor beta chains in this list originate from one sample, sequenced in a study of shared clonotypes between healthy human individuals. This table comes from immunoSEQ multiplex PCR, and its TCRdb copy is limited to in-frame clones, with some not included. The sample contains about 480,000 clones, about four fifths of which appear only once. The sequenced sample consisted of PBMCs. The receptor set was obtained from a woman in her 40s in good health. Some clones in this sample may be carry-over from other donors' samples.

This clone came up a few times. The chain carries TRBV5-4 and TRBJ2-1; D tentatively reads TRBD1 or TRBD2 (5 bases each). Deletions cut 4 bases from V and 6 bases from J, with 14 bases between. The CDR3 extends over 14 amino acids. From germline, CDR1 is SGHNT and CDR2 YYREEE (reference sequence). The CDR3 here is CASSLNRDGNEQFF. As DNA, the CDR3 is TGTGCCAGCAGCCTAAATCGGGACGGCAATGAGCAGTTCTTC.

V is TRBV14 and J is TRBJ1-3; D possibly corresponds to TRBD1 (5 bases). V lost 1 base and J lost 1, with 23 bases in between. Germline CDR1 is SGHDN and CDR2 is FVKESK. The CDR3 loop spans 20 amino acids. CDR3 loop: CASSQVSGQKIKGSGNTIYF. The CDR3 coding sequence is TGTGCCAGCAGCCAAGTTTCGGGGCAGAAGATAAAGGGTTCTGGAAACACCATATATTTT.

CDR3 nucleotide sequence: TGTGCCAGCAGTTTAATCAGCAGGAGGTTCTACGAGCAGTACTTC. It codes for CASSLISRRFYEQYF. This chain connects TRBV28 to TRBJ2-7; maybe TRBD2 (5 bases). Germline CDR1 reads MDHEN; CDR2 reads SYDVKM. The CDR3 is made up of 15 amino acids. The V end was cut by 2 bases, the J end by 3 bases, with 14 bases between.

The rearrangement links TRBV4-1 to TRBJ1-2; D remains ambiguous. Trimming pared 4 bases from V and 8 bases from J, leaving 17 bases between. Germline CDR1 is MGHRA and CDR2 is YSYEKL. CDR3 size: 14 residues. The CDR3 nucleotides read TGCGCCAGCAGCCGGGCGGGAGGGCGAGGGGGCTACACCTTC. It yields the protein CASSRAGGRGGYTF.

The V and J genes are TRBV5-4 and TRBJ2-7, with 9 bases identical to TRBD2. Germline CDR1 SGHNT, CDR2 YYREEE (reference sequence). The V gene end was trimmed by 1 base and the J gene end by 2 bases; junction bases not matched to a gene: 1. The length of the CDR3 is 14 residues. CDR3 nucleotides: TGTGCCAGCAGCTTGTTAGCGGGAGCCTACGAGCAGTACTTC. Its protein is CASSLLAGAYEQYF.

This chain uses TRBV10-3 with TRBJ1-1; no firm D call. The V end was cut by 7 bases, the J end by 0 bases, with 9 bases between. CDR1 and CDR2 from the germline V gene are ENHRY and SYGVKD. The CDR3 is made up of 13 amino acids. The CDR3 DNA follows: TGTGCCATCAACGGACCGATGAACACTGAAGCTTTCTTT. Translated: CAINGPMNTEAFF.

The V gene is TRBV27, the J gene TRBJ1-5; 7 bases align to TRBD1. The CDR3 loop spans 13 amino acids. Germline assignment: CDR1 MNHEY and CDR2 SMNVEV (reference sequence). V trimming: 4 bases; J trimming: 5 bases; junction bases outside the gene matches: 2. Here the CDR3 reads CASSSQGDQPQHF. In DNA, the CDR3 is TGTGCCAGCAGTTCTCAGGGGGATCAGCCCCAGCATTTT.

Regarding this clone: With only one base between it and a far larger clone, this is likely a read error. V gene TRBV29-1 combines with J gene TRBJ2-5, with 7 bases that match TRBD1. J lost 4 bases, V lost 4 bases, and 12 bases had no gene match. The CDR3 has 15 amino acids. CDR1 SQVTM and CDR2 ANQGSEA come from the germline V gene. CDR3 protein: CSVGPHDRVRETQYF. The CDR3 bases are TGCAGCGTTGGCCCCCATGACAGGGTTAGAGAGACCCAGTACTTC.

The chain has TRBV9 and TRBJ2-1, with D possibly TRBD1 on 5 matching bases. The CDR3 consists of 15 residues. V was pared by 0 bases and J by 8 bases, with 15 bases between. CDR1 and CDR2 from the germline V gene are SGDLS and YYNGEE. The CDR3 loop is CASSVEGLVFDEQFF. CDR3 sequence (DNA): TGTGCCAGCAGCGTAGAGGGGCTAGTATTCGATGAGCAGTTCTTC.

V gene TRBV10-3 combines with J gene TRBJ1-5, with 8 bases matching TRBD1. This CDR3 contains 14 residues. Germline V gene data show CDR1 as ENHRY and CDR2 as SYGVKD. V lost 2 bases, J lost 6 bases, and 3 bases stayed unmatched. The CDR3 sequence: CAISETGGAQPQHF. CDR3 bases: TGTGCCATCAGTGAGACAGGGGGTGCTCAGCCCCAGCATTTT.

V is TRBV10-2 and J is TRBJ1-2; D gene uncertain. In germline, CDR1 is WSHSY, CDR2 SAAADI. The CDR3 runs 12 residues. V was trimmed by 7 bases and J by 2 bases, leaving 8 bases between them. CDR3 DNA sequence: TGCGCCAGCAAGGAAGGGAACTATGGCTACACCTTC. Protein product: CASKEGNYGYTF.

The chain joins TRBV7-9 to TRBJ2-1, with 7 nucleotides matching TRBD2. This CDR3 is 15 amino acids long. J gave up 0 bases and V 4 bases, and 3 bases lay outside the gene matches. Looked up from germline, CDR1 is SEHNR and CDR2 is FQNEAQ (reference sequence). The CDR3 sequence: CASSSAGRSYNEQFF. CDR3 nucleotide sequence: TGTGCCAGCAGCTCAGCGGGACGCTCCTACAATGAGCAGTTCTTC. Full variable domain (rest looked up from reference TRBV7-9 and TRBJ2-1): DTGVSQNPRHKITKRGQNVTFRCDPISEHNRLYWYRQTLGQGPEFLTYFQNEAQLEKSRLLSDRFSAERPKGSFSTLEIQRTEQGDSAMYLCASSSAGRSYNEQFFGPGTRLTVL.

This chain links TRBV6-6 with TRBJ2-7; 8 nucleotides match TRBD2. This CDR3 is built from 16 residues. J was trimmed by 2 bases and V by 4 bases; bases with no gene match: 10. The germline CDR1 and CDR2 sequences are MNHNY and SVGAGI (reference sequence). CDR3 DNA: TGTGCCAGCAGTTCCCCCACTAGCGGCCTACCCTACGAGCAGTACTTC. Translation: CASSSPTSGLPYEQYF.

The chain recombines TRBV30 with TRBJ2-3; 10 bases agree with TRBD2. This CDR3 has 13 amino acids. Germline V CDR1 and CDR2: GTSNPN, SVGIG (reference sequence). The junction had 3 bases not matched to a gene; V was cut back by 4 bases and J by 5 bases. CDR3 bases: TGTGCCTGGAAGGGACTAGCGATAGATACGCAGTATTTT. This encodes CAWKGLAIDTQYF.

The CDR3 protein is CASSVSRGLNEQFF. The DNA of the CDR3 is TGTGCCAGCAGCGTCTCCAGGGGGCTCAATGAGCAGTTCTTC. The chain has TRBV5-6 and TRBJ2-1; 8 bases agree with TRBD1. After removal of 4 bases from V and 6 bases from J, the junction contained 6 bases not matched to a gene. This CDR3 has 14 amino acids. The germline V gene has CDR1 SGHDT and CDR2 YYEEEE.

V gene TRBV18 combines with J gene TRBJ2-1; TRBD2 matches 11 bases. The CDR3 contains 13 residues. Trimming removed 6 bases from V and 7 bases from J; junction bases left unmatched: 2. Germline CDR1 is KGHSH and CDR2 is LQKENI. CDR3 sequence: CASSRTSGNEQFF. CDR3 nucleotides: TGTGCCAGCTCCCGGACTAGCGGGAATGAGCAGTTCTTC.

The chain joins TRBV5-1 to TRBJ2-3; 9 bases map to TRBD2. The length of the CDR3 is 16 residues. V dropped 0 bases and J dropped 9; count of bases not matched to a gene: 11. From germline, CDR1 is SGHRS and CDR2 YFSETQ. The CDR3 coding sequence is TGCGCCAGCAGCTTGGGGATTAGCGGGAGTAGCACGACGCAGTATTTT. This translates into CASSLGISGSSTTQYF.